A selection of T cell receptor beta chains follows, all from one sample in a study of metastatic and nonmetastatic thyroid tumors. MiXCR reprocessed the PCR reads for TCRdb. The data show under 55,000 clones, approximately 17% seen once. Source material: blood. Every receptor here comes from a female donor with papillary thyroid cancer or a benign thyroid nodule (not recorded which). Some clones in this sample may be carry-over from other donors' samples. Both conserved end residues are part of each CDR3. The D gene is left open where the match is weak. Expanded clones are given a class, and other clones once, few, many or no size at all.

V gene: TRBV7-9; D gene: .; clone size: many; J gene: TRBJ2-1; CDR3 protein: CASSFNTGGGEQFF; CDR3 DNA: TGTGCCAGCAGCTTTAATACAGGCGGTGGTGAGCAGTTCTTC
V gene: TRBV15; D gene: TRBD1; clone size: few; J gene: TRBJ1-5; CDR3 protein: CATSRGTTGSHQPQHF; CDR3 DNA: TGTGCCACTAGCAGAGGAACGACAGGGTCACATCAGCCCCAGCATTTT
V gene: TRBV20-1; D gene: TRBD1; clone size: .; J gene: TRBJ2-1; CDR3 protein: CSAREWDSINNEQFF; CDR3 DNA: TGCAGTGCTAGAGAATGGGACAGCATCAACAATGAGCAGTTCTTC
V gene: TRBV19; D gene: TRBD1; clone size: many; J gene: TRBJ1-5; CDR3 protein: CARPGMLQGHNQPQHF; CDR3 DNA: TGTGCCAGGCCTGGGATGCTACAGGGGCACAATCAGCCCCAGCATTTT
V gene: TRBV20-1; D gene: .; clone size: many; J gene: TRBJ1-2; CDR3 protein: CSAIRHTF; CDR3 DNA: TGCAGTGCTATTCGCCACACCTTC
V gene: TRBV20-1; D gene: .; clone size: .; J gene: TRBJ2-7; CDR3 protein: CSARPRNSYEQYF; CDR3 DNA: TGCAGTGCTAGACCAAGAAACTCATACGAGCAGTACTTC
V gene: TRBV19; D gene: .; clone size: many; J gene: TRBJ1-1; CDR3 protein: CASSIRWNTEAFF; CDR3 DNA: TGTGCCAGTAGTATCAGGTGGAACACTGAAGCTTTCTTT
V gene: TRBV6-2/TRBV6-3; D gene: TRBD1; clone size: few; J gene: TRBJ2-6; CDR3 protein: CASSYWSTGTGDSVLTF; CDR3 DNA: TGTGCCAGCAGTTATTGGAGCACAGGAACTGGGGACAGCGTCCTGACTTTC
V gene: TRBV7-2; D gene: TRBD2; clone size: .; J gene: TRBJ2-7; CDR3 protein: CASSLQAGANEQYF; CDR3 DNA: TGTGCCAGCAGCTTACAAGCGGGAGCCAACGAGCAGTACTTC
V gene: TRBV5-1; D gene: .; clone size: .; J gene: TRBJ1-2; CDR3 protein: CATLEGVGYCYTF; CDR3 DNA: TGCGCCACCCTGGAGGGGGTCGGCTATTGCTACACCTTC
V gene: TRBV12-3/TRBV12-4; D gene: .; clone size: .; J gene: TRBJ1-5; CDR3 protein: CASSDDRRDQPQHF; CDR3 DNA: TGTGCCAGCAGTGACGACAGGCGAGATCAGCCCCAGCATTTT
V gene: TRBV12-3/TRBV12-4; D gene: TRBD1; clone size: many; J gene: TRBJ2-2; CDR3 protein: CASSSTGSYTGELFF; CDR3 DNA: TGTGCCAGCAGTTCGACAGGGAGTTACACCGGGGAGCTGTTTTTT
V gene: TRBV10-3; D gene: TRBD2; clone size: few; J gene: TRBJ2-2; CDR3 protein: CAIIPGLAGQRGGELFF; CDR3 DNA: TGTGCCATCATACCGGGACTAGCTGGGCAACGGGGCGGGGAGCTGTTTTTT
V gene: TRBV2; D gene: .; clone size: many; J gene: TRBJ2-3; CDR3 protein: CASSEFGLARTDTQYF; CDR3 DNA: TGTGCCAGCAGTGAATTCGGCCTAGCGAGGACAGATACGCAGTATTTT
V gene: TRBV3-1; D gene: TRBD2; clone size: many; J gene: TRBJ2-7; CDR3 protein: CASSQDWLAGTYEQYF; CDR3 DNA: TGTGCCAGCAGCCAAGATTGGCTAGCGGGAACCTACGAGCAGTACTTC
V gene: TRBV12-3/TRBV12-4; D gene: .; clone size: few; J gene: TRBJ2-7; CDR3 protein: CASSPGLRSSYEQYF; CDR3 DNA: TGTGCCAGCAGTCCGGGACTCCGGAGCTCCTACGAGCAATACTTC
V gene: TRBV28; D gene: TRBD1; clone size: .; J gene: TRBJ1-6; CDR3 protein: CASIQGGYNSPLNF; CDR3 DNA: TGTGCCAGCATTCAGGGGGGATATAATTCACCACTCAACTTT
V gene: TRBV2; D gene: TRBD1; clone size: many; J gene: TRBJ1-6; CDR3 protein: CASRGGQGAYSPLHF; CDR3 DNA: TGTGCCAGCAGGGGCGGACAGGGGGCCTATTCACCCCTCCACTTT
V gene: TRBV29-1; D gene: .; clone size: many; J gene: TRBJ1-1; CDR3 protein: CSVVRTEAFF; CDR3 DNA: TGCAGCGTTGTTCGTACTGAAGCTTTCTTT
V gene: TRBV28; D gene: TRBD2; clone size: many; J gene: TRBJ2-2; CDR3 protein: CASSLGLSGRSRELFF; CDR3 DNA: TGTGCCAGCAGTTTAGGGCTTAGCGGGAGAAGTAGGGAGCTGTTTTTT
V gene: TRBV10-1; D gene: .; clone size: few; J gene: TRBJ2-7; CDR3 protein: CASSDARGHEQYF; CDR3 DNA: TGCGCCAGCAGTGACGCCAGGGGCCACGAGCAGTACTTC
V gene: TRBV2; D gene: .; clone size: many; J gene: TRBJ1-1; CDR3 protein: CASSEGGCVAFF; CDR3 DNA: TGTGCCAGCAGTGAAGGAGGGTGCGTAGCTTTCTTT
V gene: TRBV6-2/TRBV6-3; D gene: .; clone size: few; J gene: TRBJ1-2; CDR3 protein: CASSGGPNSGGYTF; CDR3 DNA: TGTGCCAGCAGCGGGGGGCCCAACTCAGGCGGCTACACCTTC
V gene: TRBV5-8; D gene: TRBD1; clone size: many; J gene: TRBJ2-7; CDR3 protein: CASSPTGTGFYEQYF; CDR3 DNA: TGTGCCAGCAGCCCGACCGGGACAGGATTCTACGAGCAGTACTTC
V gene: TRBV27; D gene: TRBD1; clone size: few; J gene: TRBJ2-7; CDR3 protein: CASILLSPLDRDHEQYF; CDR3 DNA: TGTGCCAGCATTTTACTCTCTCCGCTGGACAGGGACCACGAGCAGTACTTC
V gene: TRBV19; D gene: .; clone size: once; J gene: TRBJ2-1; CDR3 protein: CASSTVGGAVRFNEQFF; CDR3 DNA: TGTGCCAGTAGTACAGTCGGGGGAGCGGTTCGTTTTAATGAGCAGTTCTTC
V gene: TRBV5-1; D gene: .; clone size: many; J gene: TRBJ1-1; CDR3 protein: CASSLEPTNTEAFF; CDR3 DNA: TGCGCCAGCAGTTTGGAACCAACGAACACTGAAGCTTTCTTT
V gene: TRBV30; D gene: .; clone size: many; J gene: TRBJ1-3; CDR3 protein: CAWNWGRWGNTIYF; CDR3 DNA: TGTGCCTGGAACTGGGGGCGTTGGGGAAACACCATATATTTT
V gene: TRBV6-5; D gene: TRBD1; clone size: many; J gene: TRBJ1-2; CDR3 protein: CASSYPRGQRYGYTF; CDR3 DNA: TGTGCCAGCAGTTATCCACGGGGACAGAGATATGGCTACACCTTC
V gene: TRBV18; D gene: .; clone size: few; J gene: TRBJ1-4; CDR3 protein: CASSQRQRQNEKLFF; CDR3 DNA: TGTGCCAGCTCACAACGTCAGAGACAAAATGAAAAACTGTTTTTT
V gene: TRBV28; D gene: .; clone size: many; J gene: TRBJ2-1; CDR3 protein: CASSLPTRAQHNEQFF; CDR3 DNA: TGTGCCAGCAGTTTACCTACTAGGGCACAACACAATGAGCAGTTCTTC
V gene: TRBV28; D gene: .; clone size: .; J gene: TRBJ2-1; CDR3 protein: CASRPGWDHWYNEQFF; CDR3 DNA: TGTGCCAGCAGACCAGGATGGGACCACTGGTACAATGAGCAGTTCTTC
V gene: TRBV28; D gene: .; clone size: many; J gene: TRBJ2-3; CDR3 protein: CASSLWGPQDTQYF; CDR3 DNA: TGTGCCAGCAGTCTTTGGGGGCCTCAAGATACGCAGTATTTT
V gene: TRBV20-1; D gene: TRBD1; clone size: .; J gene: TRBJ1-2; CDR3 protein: CSADKSTGTGRYGYTF; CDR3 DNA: TGCAGTGCAGATAAGAGCACCGGGACAGGACGCTATGGCTACACCTTC
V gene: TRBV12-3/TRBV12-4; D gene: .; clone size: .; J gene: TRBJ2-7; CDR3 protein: CASSGRDEQYF; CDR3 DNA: TGTGCCAGCAGTGGGCGCGACGAGCAGTACTTC
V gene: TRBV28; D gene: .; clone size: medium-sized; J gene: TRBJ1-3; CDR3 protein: CASTLGGYSGNTIYF; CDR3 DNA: TGTGCCAGCACCTTGGGGGGGTACTCTGGAAACACCATATATTTT
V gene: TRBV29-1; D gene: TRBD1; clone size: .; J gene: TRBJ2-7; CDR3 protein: CSSSGTGWNEQYF; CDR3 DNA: TGCAGCTCCTCCGGGACAGGTTGGAACGAGCAGTACTTC
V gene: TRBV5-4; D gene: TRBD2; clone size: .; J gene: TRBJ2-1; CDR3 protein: CASSLAGTSGRAGSNEQFF; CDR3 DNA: TGTGCCAGCAGCTTGGCCGGGACTAGCGGGAGAGCGGGGTCCAATGAGCAGTTCTTC
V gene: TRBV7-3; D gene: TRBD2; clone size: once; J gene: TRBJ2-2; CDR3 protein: CASSLAAGGLTGELFF; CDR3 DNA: TGTGCCAGCAGCTTAGCGGCGGGAGGTCTCACCGGGGAGCTGTTTTTT
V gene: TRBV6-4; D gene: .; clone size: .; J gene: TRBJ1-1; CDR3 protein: CASKPGAQNTEAFF; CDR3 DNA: TGTGCCAGCAAACCCGGGGCACAGAACACTGAAGCTTTCTTT
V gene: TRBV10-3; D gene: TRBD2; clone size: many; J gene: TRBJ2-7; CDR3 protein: CAISALAGEVGYEQYF; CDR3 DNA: TGTGCCATCAGTGCACTAGCGGGCGAGGTAGGCTACGAGCAGTACTTC